The 25 T cell receptor beta chains reported below all come from one sample, sequenced in a study of metastatic and nonmetastatic thyroid tumors. With MiXCR, TCRdb called clones anew from the PCR reads. This sample has 15,000 to 20,000 clones, with 34% found just once. Not a single patient had been given any form of treatment at any point before undergoing thyroid surgery. Sequenced sample: tumor tissue. These TCRs come from a female donor with papillary thyroid cancer or a benign thyroid nodule (not recorded which). Some clones in this sample may be carry-over from other donors' samples.

This clone has at least ten counts. J is TRBJ2-1 and V is TRBV19, with 7 bases aligning to TRBD2. Germline lookup yields CDR1 LNHDA and CDR2 SQIVND (reference sequence). Trimming took 4 bases from V and 12 from J; bases not matched to a gene: 15. The CDR3 has 15 amino acids. CDR3 sequence (DNA): TGTGCCAGTAGTAAAGTGTTGGAGCGGGATGGGGGGCAGTTCTTC. This codes for CASSKVLERDGGQFF.

Here the CDR3 reads CSAPLAGGPGEQFF. For the CDR3, the DNA is TGCAGTGCTCCTCTAGCGGGAGGGCCTGGTGAGCAGTTCTTC. This rearrangement joins TRBV20-1 to TRBJ2-1; 12 bases align to TRBD2. The junction had 8 bases not matched to a gene; V was cut back by 5 bases and J by 9 bases. Germline values: CDR1 DFQATT, CDR2 SNEGSKA (reference sequence). The CDR3 spans 14 residues.

V usage is TRBV20-1 and J usage is TRBJ2-7; 7 bases line up with TRBD2. Germline V CDR1 and CDR2: DFQATT, SNEGSKA (reference sequence). The CDR3 is 14 residues long. The ends lost 6 bases at V and 2 bases at J; junction bases unmatched: 10. CDR3: CSAPVAGRPYEQYF. The CDR3 DNA follows: TGCAGTGCACCAGTGGCCGGGAGGCCCTACGAGCAGTACTTC.

The chain couples TRBV20-1 to TRBJ2-2; D gene ambiguous. The germline V and J ends were trimmed by 3 bases and 8 bases, with 13 bases remaining between them. The CDR3 totals 13 residues. Germline V gene lookup returns CDR1 DFQATT and CDR2 SNEGSKA (reference sequence). The CDR3 nucleotides read TGCAGTGCTAGGGGCGGTGCTACTGGGGAGCTGTTTTTT. Residues: CSARGGATGELFF.

This sequence joins TRBV20-1 and TRBJ1-5, with 7 nucleotides matching TRBD1. Germline V gives CDR1 DFQATT, CDR2 SNEGSKA (reference sequence). The J segment lost 4 bases and the V segment lost 5 bases, leaving 5 bases of the junction unmatched. This CDR3 contains 13 residues. The CDR3 sequence is CSAPGQLNQPQHF. The CDR3 DNA follows: TGCAGTGCTCCGGGACAGCTAAATCAGCCCCAGCATTTT.

The chain is built from TRBV24-1 and TRBJ2-6; D is perhaps TRBD1 (6 bases). Germline V gene lookup returns CDR1 KGHDR and CDR2 SFDVKD. Trimming pared 2 bases from V and 2 bases from J, leaving 9 bases between. The CDR3 runs 16 residues. CDR3 in DNA: TGTGCCACCAGTGATTCAGGGGCACCTGGGGCCAACGTCCTGACTTTC. Its protein is CATSDSGAPGANVLTF.

V gene TRBV5-1 combines with J gene TRBJ1-2, with TRBD1 identical over 9 bases. Germline CDR1 is SGHRS and CDR2 is YFSETQ. The ends lost 4 bases at V and 2 bases at J; junction bases unmatched: 3. This CDR3 has 14 amino acids. The CDR3 protein is CASSTGQGNYGYTF. The CDR3 DNA is TGCGCCAGCAGCACGGGACAGGGCAACTATGGCTACACCTTC.

The count of this clone is one. The chain recombines TRBV7-8 with TRBJ2-2; 15 bases agree with TRBD2. There are 18 residues in the CDR3. Unmatched junction bases numbered 10, after V lost 6 bases and J lost 5 bases. In germline, CDR1 is SGHVS, CDR2 FQNEAQ. The CDR3 DNA is TGTGCCAGCAGTGGTCGGACTAGCGGGAGGGCCAGGACCGGGGAGCTGTTTTTT. It codes for CASSGRTSGRARTGELFF.

The chain is built from TRBV19 and TRBJ1-1, with 8 bases matching TRBD1. The V segment lost 1 base and the J segment 6 bases; nucleotides outside the gene matches: 7. CDR3 length equals 15 residues. Germline V gene lookup returns CDR1 LNHDA and CDR2 SQIVND (reference sequence). CDR3 amino acids: CASSIVSGGSPEAFF. CDR3 in DNA: TGTGCCAGTAGTATAGTATCAGGGGGCAGCCCTGAAGCTTTCTTT. Variable domain in full (rest from reference TRBV19 and TRBJ1-1): DGGITQSPKYLFRKEGQNVTLSCEQNLNHDAMYWYRQDPGQGLRLIYYSQIVNDFQKGDIAEGYSVSREKKESFPLTVTSAQKNPTAFYLCASSIVSGGSPEAFFGQGTRLTVV.

By share of the sample, this clone is large. V is TRBV5-1 and J is TRBJ2-7; D ambiguous. V lost 4 bases and J lost 0, with 8 bases in between. Per the germline V gene, CDR1 is SGHRS and CDR2 is YFSETQ. The CDR3 totals 13 residues. The CDR3 bases are TGCGCCAGCAGCCTACAGAGCTCCTACGAGCAGTACTTC. It specifies CASSLQSSYEQYF.

V and J are TRBV6-1 and TRBJ1-1; 10 bases are shared with TRBD1. Germline CDR1 MNHNS, CDR2 SASEGT. CDR3 length equals 14 residues. Unmatched junction bases numbered 5, after V lost 5 bases and J lost 5 bases. The CDR3 DNA reads as TGTGCCAGCAGTACCTGGACAGGGGGGACTGAAGCTTTCTTT. Translating it yields CASSTWTGGTEAFF.

This clone showed up just a few times. The rearrangement uses TRBV24-1 and TRBJ2-7, with TRBD1 matching 11 bases. This CDR3 comprises 15 residues. Germline loops: CDR1 KGHDR, CDR2 SFDVKD. The ends lost 4 bases at V and 3 bases at J; junction bases unmatched: 4. The CDR3 sequence: CATSDPGTGGYEQYF. The CDR3, as DNA: TGTGCCACCAGTGACCCCGGGACAGGGGGCTACGAGCAGTACTTC.

This clone was seen more than once but under ten times. This sequence joins TRBV28 and TRBJ2-7; TRBD1 is a possible D gene (5 bases). Germline V lookup: CDR1 MDHEN, CDR2 SYDVKM. V lost 5 bases and J 3 bases, leaving 14 bases between the germline ends. The CDR3 length is 14 residues. CDR3 nucleotide sequence: TGTGCCAGCAGTAAGGAAGGGGTGGACTACGAGCAGTACTTC. Amino acid sequence: CASSKEGVDYEQYF.

By its share, this clone is medium-sized. This chain connects TRBV11-2 to TRBJ1-3; D call uncertain. V shed 1 base and J shed 0 bases, with 4 bases lying between them. The CDR3 has 14 amino acids. Germline V gives CDR1 SGHAT, CDR2 FQNNGV. The CDR3 DNA is TGTGCCAGCAGCTTAGCGAGCTCTGGAAACACCATATATTTT. It codes for CASSLASSGNTIYF.

This clone has at least ten counts. The chain is built from TRBV11-2 and TRBJ2-7, with TRBD2 matching 10 bases. The CDR3 has 16 residues. The V segment lost 5 bases and the J segment 0 bases; nucleotides outside the gene matches: 7. Germline CDR1 and CDR2: SGHAT and FQNNGV. The CDR3 DNA reads TGTGCCAGCAGCGCAACTAGCGGGACGATCTCCTACGAGCAGTACTTC. It translates to CASSATSGTISYEQYF.

This clone was recorded many times. V gene TRBV6-1 combines with J gene TRBJ1-4, with 9 bases lining up with TRBD1. Per germline, CDR1 MNHNS and CDR2 SASEGT. This CDR3 is built from 13 residues. The trim removed 7 bases at V and 8 bases at J, leaving 5 bases unmatched. The CDR3 here is CASKGQGREKLFF. For the CDR3, the DNA is TGTGCCAGCAAAGGACAGGGGAGGGAAAAACTGTTTTTT.

The chain is built from TRBV19 and TRBJ2-3; TRBD1 is a possible D gene (5 bases). Germline V lookup: CDR1 LNHDA, CDR2 SQIVND (reference sequence). The CDR3 consists of 14 residues. Trimming took off 4 bases at V and 4 bases at J, with 12 bases between the two ends. The CDR3, as DNA: TGTGCCAGTAGTACAGGGATTAGGGCAGATACGCAGTATTTT. Residues: CASSTGIRADTQYF. The entire variable domain, with the rest obtained from reference TRBV19 and TRBJ2-3, is as follows: DGGITQSPKYLFRKEGQNVTLSCEQNLNHDAMYWYRQDPGQGLRLIYYSQIVNDFQKGDIAEGYSVSREKKESFPLTVTSAQKNPTAFYLCASSTGIRADTQYFGPGTRLTVL.

The chain employs TRBV5-1 and TRBJ1-1, with 8 nucleotides matching TRBD1. The CDR3 contains 15 residues. Germline V gives CDR1 SGHRS, CDR2 YFSETQ. V was clipped by 4 bases and J by 8 bases; unmatched bases: 13. The CDR3 protein is CASSPGQGFLTEAFF. For the CDR3, the DNA is TGCGCCAGCAGCCCAGGACAGGGTTTCCTCACGGAAGCTTTCTTT.

This chain connects TRBV20-1 to TRBJ2-2; 10 bases match TRBD2. This CDR3 is 18 amino acids long. V was pared by 1 base and J by 1 base, with 9 bases of the junction left unmatched. Germline values: CDR1 DFQATT, CDR2 SNEGSKA (reference sequence). CDR3 in amino acids: CSARGTSGDQLNTGELFF. The CDR3 DNA reads TGCAGTGCTAGAGGGACTAGCGGAGACCAGCTGAACACCGGGGAGCTGTTTTTT.

This clone was observed a few times. V gene TRBV6-5 combines with J gene TRBJ1-2, with 9 nucleotides matching TRBD1. Per germline, CDR1 MNHEY and CDR2 SVGAGI. V shed 2 bases, J shed 8 bases, and the junction held 3 bases outside the gene matches. The CDR3 runs 13 residues. The CDR3 DNA follows: TGTGCCAGCAGTTACGGTACAGGGGGCGGCTACACCTTC. Protein: CASSYGTGGGYTF.

This clone was picked up many times. The V gene is TRBV28, the J gene TRBJ2-4; D perhaps matches TRBD1 (6 bases). Trimming left V 3 bases short and J 14 bases short, with 17 bases between. The CDR3 has 13 residues. CDR1 MDHEN and CDR2 SYDVKM come from the germline V gene. The CDR3 loop reads CASSLARGSSKYF. The CDR3 DNA follows: TGTGCCAGCAGTTTGGCCAGGGGATCTTCTAAGTACTTC. Together with reference TRBV28 and TRBJ2-4, the CDR3 gives the full variable domain: DVKVTQSSRYLVKRTGEKVFLECVQDMDHENMFWYRQDPGLGLRLIYFSYDVKMKEKGDIPEGYSVSREKKERFSLILESASTNQTSMYLCASSLARGSSKYFGAGTRLSVL.

The V call is TRBV5-1, the J call TRBJ2-3; TRBD2 matches at 16 bases. Germline lookup yields CDR1 SGHRS and CDR2 YFSETQ. The CDR3 extends over 14 amino acids. The trim removed 9 bases at V and 4 bases at J, leaving 2 bases unmatched. This CDR3 reads CATGTSGGADTQYF. As DNA, the CDR3 is TGCGCCACCGGGACTAGCGGGGGGGCAGATACGCAGTATTTT.

Ten or more counts support this clone. The chain uses TRBV30 and TRBJ2-3, with D perhaps matching TRBD1 (5 bases). Deletions cut 1 base from V and 10 bases from J, with 15 bases between. The germline CDR1 and CDR2 sequences are GTSNPN and SVGIG (reference sequence). This CDR3 is 13 amino acids long. The CDR3 here is CAWSGQLGIPQYF. For the CDR3, the DNA is TGTGCCTGGAGTGGACAGTTAGGAATTCCGCAGTATTTT.

Note on this clone: One base away lies a much larger clone, so this may be a sequencing read error. Other DNA sequences within the sample encode an identical CDR3. The V gene is TRBV29-1, the J gene TRBJ2-5; D is perhaps TRBD1 (6 bases). The V gene lost 4 bases and the J gene lost 5 bases, with 17 bases spanning the gap. This CDR3 is 14 amino acids long. The germline gives CDR1 SQVTM, CDR2 ANQGSEA. The CDR3 DNA reads as TGCAGCGTTGTGGGGATACCTAGGGGGGAGACCCAGTACTTC. This encodes CSVVGIPRGETQYF.

The rearrangement uses TRBV6-1 and TRBJ2-3; 7 bases are a match to TRBD1. CDR3 length: 14 residues. V was clipped by 8 bases and J by 8 bases; unmatched bases: 13. CDR1 and CDR2 (germline): MNHNS, SASEGT. This chain's CDR3 is CASRFETGRGTQYF. DNA for the CDR3: TGTGCCAGCCGTTTCGAGACAGGGAGAGGTACGCAGTATTTT.